The 11 T cell receptor beta chains given below trace back to one sample, sequenced in a study of blood T cell repertoires in COVID-19 (dated by TCRdb to between 2020 and 2021). The library was built by means of the immunoSEQ multiplex PCR assay. TCRdb stores this immuneACCESS table with in-frame sequences only. Part of the clones is absent; in the studies checked, under half of the shortfall reflects unresolved V genes, and no reason is known for the rest. The sample table records around 80,000 clones; roughly 80% of these occur just once. The ten largest clones represent under 35% of the sample. Sequencing input: peripheral blood. The origin of the receptors is a human donor in a cohort sampled during active COVID-19.

The genes are TRBV9 and TRBJ1-6; 7 positions agree with TRBD1. The V segment lost 3 bases and the J segment 7 bases; nucleotides outside the gene matches: 4. This CDR3 comprises 14 residues. Germline CDR1 SGDLS, CDR2 YYNGEE. CDR3 nucleotides: TGTGCCAGCAGCGCCACAGGGGTCAATTCACCCCTCCACTTT. Protein: CASSATGVNSPLHF.

The J gene is TRBJ1-6, the V gene TRBV18; 7 bases map to TRBD1. The CDR3 runs to 15 residues. Per germline, CDR1 KGHSH and CDR2 LQKENI. The ends lost 2 bases at V and 7 bases at J; junction bases unmatched: 5. CDR3 bases: TGTGCCAGCTCACCATCACAGGGGAGGAATTCACCCCTCCACTTT. This sequence encodes CASSPSQGRNSPLHF.

This clone was counted a single time. The V and J genes are TRBV5-1 and TRBJ1-4; 7 bases agree with TRBD1. V shed 4 bases and J 5 bases; nucleotides not matched to a gene: 8. This CDR3 contains 15 residues. The germline gives CDR1 SGHRS, CDR2 YFSETQ. CDR3 in amino acids: CASSLKQGLNEKLFF. The CDR3 DNA reads as TGCGCCAGCAGCCTCAAACAGGGGCTCAATGAAAAACTGTTTTTT.

The chain employs TRBV29-1 and TRBJ1-2, with TRBD1 identical over 10 bases. Trimming took 5 bases from V and 8 from J; bases not matched to a gene: 8. Germline CDR1 SQVTM, CDR2 ANQGSEA. The CDR3 has 13 residues. The chain's CDR3 is CSVLDRGQQGYTF. For the CDR3, the DNA is TGCAGCGTTCTAGACAGGGGGCAGCAGGGCTACACCTTC.

This clone was seen a handful of times. This rearrangement joins TRBV6-5 to TRBJ1-1, with D unclear. There are 14 residues in the CDR3. Germline assignment: CDR1 MNHEY and CDR2 SVGAGI. V lost 6 bases and J 3 bases, leaving 14 bases between the germline ends. The CDR3 here is CASRPTAGDTEAFF. The CDR3 coding sequence is TGTGCCAGCAGGCCCACAGCGGGTGACACTGAAGCTTTCTTT.

The genes are TRBV5-1 and TRBJ2-3; 7 nucleotides match TRBD2. This CDR3 is 16 amino acids long. Looked up from germline, CDR1 is SGHRS and CDR2 is YFSETQ. The V segment lost 0 bases and the J segment 0 bases; nucleotides outside the gene matches: 4. The CDR3 region is CASSLGRGVSTDTQYF. For the CDR3, the DNA is TGCGCCAGCAGCTTGGGACGGGGGGTAAGCACAGATACGCAGTATTTT.

This clone came up a few times. This chain joins TRBV7-3 and TRBJ1-1; no reliable D call. This CDR3 contains 13 residues. Trimming took off 6 bases at V and 3 bases at J, with 11 bases between the two ends. The germline gives CDR1 SGHTA, CDR2 FQGTGA. The CDR3 DNA is TGTGCCAGCAGACTCATGCCGGACACTGAAGCTTTCTTT. Its protein product is CASRLMPDTEAFF.

This clone was recorded only once. The chain joins TRBV10-2 to TRBJ1-2; no reliable D call. CDR3 length: 13 residues. Trimming left V 6 bases short and J 0 bases short, with 8 bases between. Germline values: CDR1 WSHSY, CDR2 SAAADI. For the CDR3, the DNA is TGCGCCAGCAGGGCGGGCCCTAACTATGGCTACACCTTC. The encoded protein is CASRAGPNYGYTF.

This rearrangement joins TRBV27 to TRBJ1-2; D might be TRBD1 (5 bases). The germline V gene has CDR1 MNHEY and CDR2 SMNVEV (reference sequence). The length of the CDR3 is 12 residues. V lost 2 bases, J lost 6 bases, and 7 bases lay in between. CDR3 sequence: CASSLRGDGYTF. In nucleotides, the CDR3 is TGTGCCAGCAGTTTACGGGGGGATGGCTACACCTTC.

In its sample, this clone was seen a few times. This sequence joins TRBV5-1 and TRBJ2-2, with 7 positions matching TRBD2. V was pared by 4 bases and J by 6 bases, with 9 bases of the junction left unmatched. CDR1 is SGHRS, CDR2 YFSETQ, per germline. The CDR3 is 15 amino acids. The DNA for the CDR3 is TGCGCCAGCAGCACCGGACTAGTTGGTGCCGGGGAGCTGTTTTTT. Its protein product is CASSTGLVGAGELFF.

The V and J genes are TRBV19 and TRBJ1-5, with a tentative D call TRBD1 (5 bases). Trimming left V 2 bases short and J 9 bases short, with 14 bases between. Germline CDR1 is LNHDA and CDR2 is SQIVND (reference sequence). CDR3 length: 14 residues. CDR3 in amino acids: CASSISGGTAPQHF. The CDR3 DNA reads TGTGCCAGTAGTATATCGGGGGGGACGGCGCCCCAGCATTTT.